Sequencing of this T cell receptor beta chain was carried out in a study of shared clonotypes between healthy human individuals. The authors split each subset's genomic DNA evenly across several immunoSEQ plates. Only in-frame clones appear in the TCRdb table, and some are missing; sequencing was by immunoSEQ multiplex PCR. This table holds some 2.1 million clones, around 96% found once. Germline trimming cut 4 bases from V and 2 bases from J; bases unmatched to any gene: 1. The germline gives CDR1 WSHSY, CDR2 SAAADI. The CDR3 loop spans 14 amino acids. Study observations and caveats: Clonotype sharing among donors, it was expected, would be affected by sequencing depth. Unshared clonotypes carried lower generation probabilities than those common to all four donors.

CD45RO-negative, CCR7-positively selected cells formed the naive CD8 fraction, excluding terminally differentiated effector memory CD45RA+ cells. A few counts support this clone. Its antigen is currently unknown. At the DNA level, this CDR3 is encoded by other sequences in the same sample as well. This chain uses TRBV10-2 with TRBJ2-7, with 11 nucleotides matching TRBD1. The TCR was taken from a man between 18 and 35 years old in good health. The sequenced sample consisted of naive CD8+ T cells sorted from blood. The CDR3 region has the DNA TGCGCCAGCAGTGCGGGACAGGGGGCCTACGAGCAGTACTTC. This gives the protein CASSAGQGAYEQYF.